This T cell receptor (beta chain) came from a study of control samples from healthy donors and cancer patients. Germline V gives CDR1 SGDLS, CDR2 YYNGEE. The CDR3 consists of 13 residues. V lost 0 bases, J lost 15 bases, and 3 bases stayed unmatched. The repertoire was sequenced with immunoSEQ multiplex PCR; TCRdb's copy has only in-frame clones and lacks some. The repertoire holds 99,000 or so clones, with roughly four fifths as singletons. The TCR sequence derives from a woman between 50 and 59 years old in good health. Source material: blood. The chain employs TRBV9 and TRBJ2-1; 13 bases agree with TRBD2. The CDR3 region has the DNA TGTGCCAGCAGCGTAGCGGGACTAGCGGGGACGTTCTTC. This translates into CASSVAGLAGTFF.